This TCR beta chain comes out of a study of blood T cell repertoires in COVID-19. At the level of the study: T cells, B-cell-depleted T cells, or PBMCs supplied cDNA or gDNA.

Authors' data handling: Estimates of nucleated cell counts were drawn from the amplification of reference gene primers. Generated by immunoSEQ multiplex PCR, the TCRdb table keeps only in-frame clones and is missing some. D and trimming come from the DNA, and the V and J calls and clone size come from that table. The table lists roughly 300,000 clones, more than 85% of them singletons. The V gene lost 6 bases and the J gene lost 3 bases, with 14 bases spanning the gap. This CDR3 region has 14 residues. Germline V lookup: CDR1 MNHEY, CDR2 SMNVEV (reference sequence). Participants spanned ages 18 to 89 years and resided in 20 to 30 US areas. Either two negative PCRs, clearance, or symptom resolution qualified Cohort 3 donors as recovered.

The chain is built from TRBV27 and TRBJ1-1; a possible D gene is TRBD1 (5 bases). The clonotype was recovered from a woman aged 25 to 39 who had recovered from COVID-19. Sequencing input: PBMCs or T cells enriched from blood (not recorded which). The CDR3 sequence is CASRGWGGDTEAFF. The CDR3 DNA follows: TGTGCCAGCAGAGGGTGGGGAGGGGACACTGAAGCTTTCTTT.